This T cell receptor beta chain derives from a study of neurological immune-mediated disorders. Study outcomes and limitations: HTLV-1-associated myelopathy showed the most TCR clonal expansion; multiple sclerosis the least, below healthy controls. Subjects shared no identical expanded-clone CDR3 amino acid sequences, suggesting private TCR-beta repertoires in all groups.

V lost 0 bases, J lost 7 bases, and 10 bases lay in between. CDR1 and CDR2 from the germline V gene are LNHDA and SQIVND (reference sequence). The CDR3 extends over 15 amino acids. This clonotype came up many times. The antigen remains undetermined. MiXCR, applied by TCRdb to the 5' RACE reads, yields one record per CDR3 protein. The data show approximately 31,000 distinct CDR3 sequences, about 13% seen once. Time point indicated: longitudinal time-point 2. The sequenced material came from PBMCs. V gene TRBV19 combines with J gene TRBJ1-6; D perhaps matches TRBD1 (5 bases). The sequence derives from a woman in her 40s in good health. The CDR3 sequence is CASSIEGTLNSPLHF. CDR3 DNA: TGTGCCAGTAGTATAGAGGGGACCCTAAATTCACCCCTCCACTTT.